This T cell receptor (beta chain) was captured by sequencing in a study of beta chain features in type 1 diabetes. Reverse transcription of all isolated RNA meant that expressed TCRB transcripts were sequenced. The data were produced by immunoSEQ multiplex PCR, yet TCRdb's version contains in-frame clones alone and is incomplete. The sample lists about 340,000 clones; around 9.3% were seen once. Germline V gene sequence: CDR1 SGHAT, CDR2 FQNNGV. There are 15 residues in the CDR3. The V end lost 3 bases, the J end lost 5 bases, and 11 bases lay between the germline ends. Findings and limits, study-wide: When Type 1 diabetes patients were examined, their TCRB CDR3s proved moderately but significantly shorter in all four CD4+ subsets. In type 1 diabetes patients, VDJ junctions had fewer insertions; deletions at these junctions were more frequent. Researchers cautioned that cDNA sequencing could over-represent cells with high TCR expression.

This clone came up a few times. Its antigen is unknown. This clonotype was obtained from a man aged 30-40 years with type 1 diabetes. The sequenced material came from central memory CD4+ T cells from blood. The genes are TRBV11-2 and TRBJ1-6; unclear D gene. DNA of the CDR3: TGTGCCAGCAGCTTTGGAGGGCCCGATAATTCACCCCTCCACTTT. Amino acid sequence: CASSFGGPDNSPLHF.